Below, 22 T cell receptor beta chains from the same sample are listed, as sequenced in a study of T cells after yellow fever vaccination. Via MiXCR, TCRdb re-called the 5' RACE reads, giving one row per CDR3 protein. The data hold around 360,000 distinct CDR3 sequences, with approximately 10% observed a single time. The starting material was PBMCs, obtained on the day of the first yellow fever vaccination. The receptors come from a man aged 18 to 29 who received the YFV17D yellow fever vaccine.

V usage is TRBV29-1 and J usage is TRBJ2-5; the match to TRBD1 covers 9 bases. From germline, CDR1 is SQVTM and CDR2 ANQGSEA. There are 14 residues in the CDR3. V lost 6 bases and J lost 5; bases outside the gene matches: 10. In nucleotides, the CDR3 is TGCAGCGTCGTAAGGACAGGGGTTAAGGAGACCCAGTACTTC. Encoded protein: CSVVRTGVKETQYF.

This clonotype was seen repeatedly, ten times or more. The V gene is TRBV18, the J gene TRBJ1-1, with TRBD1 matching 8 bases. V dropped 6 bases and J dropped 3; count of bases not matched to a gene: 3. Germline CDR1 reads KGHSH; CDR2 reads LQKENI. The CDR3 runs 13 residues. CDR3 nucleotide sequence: TGTGCCAGCTCGCCGACAGGGGACACTGAAGCTTTCTTT. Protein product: CASSPTGDTEAFF.

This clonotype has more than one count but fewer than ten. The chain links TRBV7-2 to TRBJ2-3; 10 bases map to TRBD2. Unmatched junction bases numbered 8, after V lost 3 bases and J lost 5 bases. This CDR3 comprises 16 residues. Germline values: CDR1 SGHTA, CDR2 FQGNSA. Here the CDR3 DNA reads TGTGCCAGCAGCTTCCCTAGCGGGGGAGGTAAAGATACGCAGTATTTT. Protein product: CASSFPSGGGKDTQYF.

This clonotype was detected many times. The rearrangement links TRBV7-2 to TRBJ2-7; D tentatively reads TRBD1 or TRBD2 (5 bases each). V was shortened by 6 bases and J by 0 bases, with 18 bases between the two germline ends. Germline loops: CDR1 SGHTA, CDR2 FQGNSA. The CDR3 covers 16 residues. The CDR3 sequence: CASRQTPGTDSYEQYF. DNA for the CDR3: TGTGCCAGCAGACAGACCCCCGGGACGGACTCCTACGAGCAGTACTTC.

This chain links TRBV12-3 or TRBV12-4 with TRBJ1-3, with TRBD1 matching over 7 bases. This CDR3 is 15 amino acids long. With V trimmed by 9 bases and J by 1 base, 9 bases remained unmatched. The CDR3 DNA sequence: TGTGCCAGACTACACAGGGGCCGATCTGGAAACACCATATATTTT. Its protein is CARLHRGRSGNTIYF.

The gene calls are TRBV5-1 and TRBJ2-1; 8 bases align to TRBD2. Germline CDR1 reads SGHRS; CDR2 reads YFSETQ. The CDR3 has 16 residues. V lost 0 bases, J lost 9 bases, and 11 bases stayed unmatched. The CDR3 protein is CASSLALGLGIGEQFF. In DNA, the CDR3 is TGCGCCAGCAGCTTGGCTCTGGGACTAGGCATCGGTGAGCAGTTCTTC. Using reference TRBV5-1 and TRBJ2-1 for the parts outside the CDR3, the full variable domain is KAGVTQTPRYLIKTRGQQVTLSCSPISGHRSVSWYQQTPGQGLQFLFEYFSETQRNKGNFPGRFSGRQFSNSRSEMNVSTLELGDSALYLCASSLALGLGIGEQFFGPGTRLTVL.

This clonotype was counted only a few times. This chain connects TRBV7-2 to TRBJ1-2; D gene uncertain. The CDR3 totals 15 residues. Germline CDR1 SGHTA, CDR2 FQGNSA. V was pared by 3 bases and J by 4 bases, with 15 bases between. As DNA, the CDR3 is TGTGCCAGCAGCTTCAATGTGGAGAGTCTCTATGGCTACACCTTC. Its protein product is CASSFNVESLYGYTF. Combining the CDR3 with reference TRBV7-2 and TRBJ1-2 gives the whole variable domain GAGVSQSPSNKVTEKGKDVELRCDPISGHTALYWYRQSLGQGLEFLIYFQGNSAPDKSGLPSDRFSAERTGGSVSTLTIQRTQQEDSAVYLCASSFNVESLYGYTFGSGTRLTVV.

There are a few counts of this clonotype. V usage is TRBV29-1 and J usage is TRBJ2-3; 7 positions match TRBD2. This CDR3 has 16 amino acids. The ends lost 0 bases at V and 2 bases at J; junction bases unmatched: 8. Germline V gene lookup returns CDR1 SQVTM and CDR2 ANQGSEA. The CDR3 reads CSVEDRVGGNTDTQYF. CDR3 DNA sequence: TGCAGCGTTGAAGATCGTGTCGGGGGGAACACAGATACGCAGTATTTT.

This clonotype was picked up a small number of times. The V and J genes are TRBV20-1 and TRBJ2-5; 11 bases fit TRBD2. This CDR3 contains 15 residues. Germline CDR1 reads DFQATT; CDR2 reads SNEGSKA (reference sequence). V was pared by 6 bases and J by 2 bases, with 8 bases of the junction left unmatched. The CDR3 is CSAPRLAGNQETQYF. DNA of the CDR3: TGCAGTGCCCCTCGACTAGCGGGAAATCAAGAGACCCAGTACTTC.

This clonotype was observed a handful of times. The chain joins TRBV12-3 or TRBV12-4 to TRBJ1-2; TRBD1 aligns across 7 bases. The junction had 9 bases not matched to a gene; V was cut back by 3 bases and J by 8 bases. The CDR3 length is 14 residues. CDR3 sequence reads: CASSFPTGVEGYTF. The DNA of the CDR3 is TGTGCCAGCAGTTTCCCTACAGGGGTGGAGGGCTACACCTTC.

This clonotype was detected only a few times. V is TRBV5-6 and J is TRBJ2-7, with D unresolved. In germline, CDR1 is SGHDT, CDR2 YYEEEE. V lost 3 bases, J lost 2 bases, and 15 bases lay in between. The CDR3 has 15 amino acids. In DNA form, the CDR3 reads TGTGCCAGCAGCTCCACCGGCTTCTTAACCTACGAGCAGTACTTC. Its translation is CASSSTGFLTYEQYF.

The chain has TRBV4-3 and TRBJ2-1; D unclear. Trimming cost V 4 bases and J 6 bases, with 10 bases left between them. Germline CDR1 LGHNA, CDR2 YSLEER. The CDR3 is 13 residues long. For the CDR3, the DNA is TGCGCCAGCAGCCGCTCCGCGGTCAATGAGCAGTTCTTC. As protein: CASSRSAVNEQFF.

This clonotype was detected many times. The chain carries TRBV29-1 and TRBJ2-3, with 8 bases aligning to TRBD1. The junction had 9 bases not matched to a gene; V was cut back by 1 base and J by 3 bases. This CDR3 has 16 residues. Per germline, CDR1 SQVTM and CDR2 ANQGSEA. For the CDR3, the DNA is TGCAGCGTTGAAGTATGGGACAGGACAGGTACAGATACGCAGTATTTT. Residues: CSVEVWDRTGTDTQYF.

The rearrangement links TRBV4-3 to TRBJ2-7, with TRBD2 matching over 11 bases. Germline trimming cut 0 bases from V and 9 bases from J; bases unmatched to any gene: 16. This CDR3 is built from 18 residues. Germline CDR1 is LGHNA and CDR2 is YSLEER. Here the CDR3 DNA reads TGCGCCAGCAGCCAAGATCTAGGGGCTAGCGGGGGGTCAGCGTCGCAGTACTTC. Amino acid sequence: CASSQDLGASGGSASQYF.

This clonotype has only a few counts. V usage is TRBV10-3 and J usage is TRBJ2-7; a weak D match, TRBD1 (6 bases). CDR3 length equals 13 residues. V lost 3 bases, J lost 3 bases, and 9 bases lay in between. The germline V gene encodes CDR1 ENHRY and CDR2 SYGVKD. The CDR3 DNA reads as TGTGCCATCAGTGATCAGGGGATCTACGAGCAGTACGTC. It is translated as CAISDQGIYEQYV.

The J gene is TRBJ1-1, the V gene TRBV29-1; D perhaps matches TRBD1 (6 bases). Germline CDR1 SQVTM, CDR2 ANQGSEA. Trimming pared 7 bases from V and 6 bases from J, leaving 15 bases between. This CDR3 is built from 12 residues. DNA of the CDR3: TGCAGCGCCTACCCCGAGGGGGCTGAAGCTTTCTTT. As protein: CSAYPEGAEAFF.

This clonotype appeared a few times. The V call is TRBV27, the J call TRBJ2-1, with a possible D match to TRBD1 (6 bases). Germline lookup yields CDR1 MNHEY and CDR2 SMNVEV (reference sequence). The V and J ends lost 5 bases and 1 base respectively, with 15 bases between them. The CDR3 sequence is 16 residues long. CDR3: CASSKGHPRSYNEQFF. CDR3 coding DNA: TGTGCCAGCAGTAAGGGACACCCGCGATCCTACAATGAGCAGTTCTTC.

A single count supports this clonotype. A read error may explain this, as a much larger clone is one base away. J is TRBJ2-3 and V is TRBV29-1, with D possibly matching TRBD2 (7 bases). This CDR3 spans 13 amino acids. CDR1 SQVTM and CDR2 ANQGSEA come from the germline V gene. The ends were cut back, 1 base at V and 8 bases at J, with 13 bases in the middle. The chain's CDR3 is CSVEVGGAGTQYF. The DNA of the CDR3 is TGCAGCGTTGAAGTGGGGGGGGCAGGTACGCAGTATTTT.

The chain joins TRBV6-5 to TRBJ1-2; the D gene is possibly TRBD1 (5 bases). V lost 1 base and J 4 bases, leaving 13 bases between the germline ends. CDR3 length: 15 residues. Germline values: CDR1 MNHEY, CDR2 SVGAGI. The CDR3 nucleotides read TGTGCCAGCAGTTACTTTCGGGGGAGGTTCTATGGCTACACCTTC. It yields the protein CASSYFRGRFYGYTF.

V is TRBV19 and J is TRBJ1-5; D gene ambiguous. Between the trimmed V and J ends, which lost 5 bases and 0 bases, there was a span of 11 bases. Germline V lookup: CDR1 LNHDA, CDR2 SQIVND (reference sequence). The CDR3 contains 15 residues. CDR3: CASSARVYSNQPQHF. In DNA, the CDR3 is TGTGCCAGTAGTGCGCGGGTGTATAGCAATCAGCCCCAGCATTTT.

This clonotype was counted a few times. CDR3: CASKPHQAGGPTGELFF. Written as DNA, the CDR3 is TGTGCCAGTAAACCCCATCAGGCGGGGGGTCCCACCGGGGAGCTGTTTTTT. The chain employs TRBV19 and TRBJ2-2; 8 nucleotides agree with TRBD2. CDR1 is LNHDA, CDR2 SQIVND, per germline (reference sequence). The CDR3 contains 17 residues. J gave up 4 bases and V 7 bases, and 14 bases lay outside the gene matches.

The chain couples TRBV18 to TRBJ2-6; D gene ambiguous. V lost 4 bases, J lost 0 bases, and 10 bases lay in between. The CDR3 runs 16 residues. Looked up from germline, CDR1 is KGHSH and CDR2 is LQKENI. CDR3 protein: CASSLLSGSGANVLTF. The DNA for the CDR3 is TGTGCCAGCTCACTTTTATCGGGCTCTGGGGCCAACGTCCTGACTTTC.